The source of this T cell receptor beta chain is a study of human T cells and chemical hapten exposure. Background on the study: Small volume differences among pooled libraries mainly caused per-sample TCR yield variation. Study-wide points: TCRs at high frequency, those above 1 in 1000, did not change with DPC sensitization.

Separate cDNA molecules received unique molecular identifiers, which the library attached to them. As handled by the study authors: Sample TCR counts, which ranged from about 23,224 to 700,000, had a median of roughly 92,000. In TCRdb, the RACE reads were re-called with MiXCR into one record per CDR3 protein. TCRdb, rather than the study authors, made the V and J calls. The repertoire holds under 95,000 distinct CDR3 sequences, with over 8% as singletons. V lost 5 bases to trimming and J lost 6 bases, with 17 bases between them. The CDR3 spans 15 residues. Germline V gene sequence: CDR1 SGHTA, CDR2 FQGTGA. Comments on this clonotype: The antigen remains unidentified.

The time point denotes: healthy volunteer bleed at 2 weeks. Unfractionated whole blood yielded the extracted total RNA. The chain is built from TRBV7-3 and TRBJ2-1; possibly TRBD1 for D (6 bases). Input material: whole blood. This receptor was identified in a female donor in good health. Some clones in this sample may be carry-over from other donors' samples. The CDR3 reads CASSPLSLGGNEQFF. DNA for the CDR3: TGTGCCAGCAGCCCCTTGTCTCTAGGGGGCAATGAGCAGTTCTTC.